One and the same sample provided the 17 T cell receptor beta chains below, sequenced in a study of glioma-infiltrating T cells after dendritic cell vaccination. Indicated time point: after dendritic cell vaccination, including at tumor progression/relapse. The protocol was immunoSEQ multiplex PCR, while the TCRdb copy is restricted to in-frame clones and leaves out a portion. This sample carries tens of thousands of clones, roughly 84% of them seen once, and the ten largest clones take 2% to 2.5%. Source: blood, taken after dendritic cell vaccination. The receptors derive from a human donor with glioblastoma.

The chain joins TRBV5-1 to TRBJ2-1; D remains ambiguous. This CDR3 is 14 amino acids long. The germline V gene has CDR1 SGHRS and CDR2 YFSETQ. Trimming cost V 4 bases and J 2 bases, with 10 bases left between them. CDR3 coding DNA: TGCGCCAGCAGCGCCCCCACTACCTACAATGAGCAGTTCTTC. Its protein product is CASSAPTTYNEQFF. The full variable domain, its missing parts supplied by reference TRBV5-1 and TRBJ2-1, is KAGVTQTPRYLIKTRGQQVTLSCSPISGHRSVSWYQQTPGQGLQFLFEYFSETQRNKGNFPGRFSGRQFSNSRSEMNVSTLELGDSALYLCASSAPTTYNEQFFGPGTRLTVL.

The V and J genes are TRBV11-2 and TRBJ1-3; D is possibly TRBD1 (6 bases). The CDR3 spans 15 residues. Trimming stripped 1 base from V and 0 bases from J, with 7 bases between. Germline V gene data show CDR1 as SGHAT and CDR2 as FQNNGV. Here the CDR3 reads CASSLGTASGNTIYF. CDR3 nucleotide sequence: TGTGCCAGCAGCTTAGGGACAGCCTCTGGAAACACCATATATTTT.

This chain connects TRBV19 to TRBJ2-7, with TRBD1 identical over 10 bases. CDR3 length: 15 residues. Per the germline V gene, CDR1 is LNHDA and CDR2 is SQIVND (reference sequence). The junction had 6 bases not matched to a gene; V was cut back by 3 bases and J by 4 bases. The DNA for the CDR3 is TGTGCCAGTAGTATCGGGACAGGGGATCGGTACGAGCAGTACTTC. It encodes CASSIGTGDRYEQYF.

This rearrangement joins TRBV5-1 to TRBJ2-7; TRBD1 aligns across 12 bases. CDR3 length: 15 amino acids. Per germline, CDR1 SGHRS and CDR2 YFSETQ. V gave up 2 bases and J gave up 4 bases; unmatched junction bases: 4. The CDR3: CASSFGTGGFYEQYF. The CDR3 DNA reads as TGCGCCAGCAGCTTCGGGACAGGGGGCTTTTACGAGCAGTACTTC.

V and J are TRBV7-2 and TRBJ2-5; 9 bases map to TRBD2. Germline trimming cut 3 bases from V and 5 bases from J; bases unmatched to any gene: 4. The CDR3 contains 14 residues. Germline V CDR1 and CDR2: SGHTA, FQGNSA. The CDR3: CASSLDSGSETQYF. CDR3 DNA: TGTGCCAGCAGCTTGGATAGCGGGAGTGAGACCCAGTACTTC.

The V gene is TRBV27, the J gene TRBJ2-5; D is ambiguous. The DNA end lines up better with TRBJ2-7; the J call may be wrong. This CDR3 contains 20 residues. CDR1 is MNHEY and CDR2 is SMNVEV in the germline V gene (reference sequence). The CDR3 DNA is TGTGCCAGCAGTTTATTAAGGCGTGGGCTTAGGTCGCCGAACCCCTACGAGCAGTACTTC. It codes for CASSLLRRGLRSPNPYEQYF.

The V call is TRBV18, the J call TRBJ1-3; D remains ambiguous. V was shortened by 3 bases and J by 4 bases, with 13 bases between the two germline ends. The CDR3 loop spans 15 amino acids. Germline V gene lookup returns CDR1 KGHSH and CDR2 LQKENI. The CDR3 is CASSPDSGAGNTIYF. The CDR3 DNA reads TGTGCCAGCTCACCTGACTCGGGAGCAGGAAACACCATATATTTT.

The chain uses TRBV20-1 and TRBJ1-4; no clear D gene. CDR1 is DFQATT and CDR2 is SNEGSKA in the germline V gene (reference sequence). Trimming stripped 6 bases from V and 8 bases from J, with 7 bases between. This CDR3 is built from 10 residues. As DNA, the CDR3 is TGCAGTGCAGCACGCGAAAAACTGTTTTTT. Translated: CSAAREKLFF.

The chain recombines TRBV19 with TRBJ1-2; D is undetermined. Germline-derived CDR1 and CDR2 are LNHDA and SQIVND (reference sequence). The CDR3 runs 13 residues. V was trimmed by 8 bases and J by 2 bases, leaving 12 bases between them. Written as DNA, the CDR3 is TGTGCCAGTTCCCCTCCGGTGAACTATGGCTACACCTTC. Translated: CASSPPVNYGYTF.

The chain recombines TRBV19 with TRBJ1-6, with a tentative D call TRBD1 (6 bases). Per germline, CDR1 LNHDA and CDR2 SQIVND (reference sequence). Trimming took off 3 bases at V and 9 bases at J, with 9 bases between the two ends. This CDR3 comprises 13 residues. CDR3: CASSIQGSSPLHF. CDR3 sequence (DNA): TGTGCCAGTAGTATCCAGGGGAGTTCACCCCTCCACTTT.

V is TRBV11-3 and J is TRBJ2-5, with 9 positions matching TRBD1. V trimming: 5 bases; J trimming: 2 bases; junction bases outside the gene matches: 6. The CDR3 runs 15 residues. Germline CDR1 reads SGHNT; CDR2 reads YENEEA. Here the CDR3 DNA reads TGTGCCAGCAGCCGAGCGGGACAGGGACAAGAGACCCAGTACTTC. Translation gives CASSRAGQGQETQYF. Looking up the rest from reference TRBV11-3 and TRBJ2-5 gives the full variable domain: EAGVVQSPRYKIIEKKQPVAFWCNPISGHNTLYWYLQNLGQGPELLIRYENEEAVDDSQLPKDRFSAERLKGVDSTLKIQPAELGDSAVYLCASSRAGQGQETQYFGPGTRLLVL.

The chain is built from TRBV2 and TRBJ1-4; D unclear. The germline V gene encodes CDR1 SNHLY and CDR2 FYNNEI. V was clipped by 5 bases and J by 14 bases, with 21 bases between them. This CDR3 contains 14 residues. CDR3 bases: TGTGCCAGCAGTATCCAACTAGGGCGACCAGGCCTGTTTTTT. It specifies CASSIQLGRPGLFF.

This chain uses TRBV7-9 with TRBJ1-1; a possible D gene is TRBD1 (5 bases). The CDR3 length is 14 residues. Germline-derived CDR1 and CDR2 are SEHNR and FQNEAQ (reference sequence). With 7 bases removed from V and 3 bases from J, the gap between germline ends came to 15 bases. The CDR3 DNA sequence: TGTGCCAGCAATCCATGGGGGAGGGACACTGAAGCTTTCTTT. Translating it yields CASNPWGRDTEAFF.

This clone was seen just once. The chain recombines TRBV7-9 with TRBJ1-2; no reliable D call. This CDR3 contains 11 residues. From germline, CDR1 is SEHNR and CDR2 FQNEAQ (reference sequence). The V and J ends lost 2 bases and 8 bases respectively, with 6 bases between them. The CDR3 reads CASSLMSGYTF. As DNA, the CDR3 is TGTGCCAGCAGCTTAATGTCAGGCTACACCTTC.

Of note for this clone: At one boundary the junction diverges from the germline segment, which might be a read error. The rearrangement joins TRBV5-1 to TRBJ2-2, with D possibly matching TRBD2 (6 bases). The CDR3 runs to 13 residues. The germline V gene has CDR1 SGHRS and CDR2 YFSETQ. The DNA for the CDR3 is TGCGCCAGCAGTCGACAGACCCCCGGGGGGCTGTTTTTT. It codes for CASSRQTPGGLFF.

The rearrangement links TRBV4-2 to TRBJ1-3, with D possibly matching TRBD1 (6 bases). The CDR3 consists of 14 residues. Trimming took off 4 bases at V and 5 bases at J, with 12 bases between the two ends. Germline V lookup: CDR1 LGHNA, CDR2 YNFKEQ. The CDR3 bases are TGTGCCAGCAGCCCGTCAGGGGCGCGAAACACCATATATTTT. It yields the protein CASSPSGARNTIYF.

This clone was seen a handful of times. For the CDR3, the DNA is TGTGCCAGCACCAACGGGAATGAGCAGTTCTTC. Translated, it gives CASTNGNEQFF. V usage is TRBV11-2 and J usage is TRBJ2-1; D unresolved. The CDR3 spans 11 residues. Germline V gives CDR1 SGHAT, CDR2 FQNNGV. The V gene lost 7 bases and the J gene lost 7 bases, with 8 bases spanning the gap.